This is a list of T cell receptor beta chains from one sample in a study of regulatory T cells in long-lasting Graves disease. MiXCR, run by TCRdb on the multiplex PCR reads, gives a single entry per CDR3 protein. The sample carries 250,000 to 300,000 distinct CDR3 sequences, roughly a fifth recorded once. The specimen was peripheral blood mononuclear cells (PBMCs), collected when the disease was refractory, from a patient treated with antithyroid drugs. The receptors here all came from a female donor with Graves disease. Both conserved end residues are part of each CDR3. A D gene is named only where the DNA matches it firmly. Some rows have no size entry. The others give once, few or many, or a class for an expanded clone.

many	TRBD2	TRBV20-1	TRBJ2-7	TGCAGTGCTAGGGGCGGGTCTAGCGGGGCTGAGCAGTACTTC	CSARGGSSGAEQYF
-	-	TRBV15	TRBJ1-2	TGTGCCACCAGCACCTACCAAGCTAACTATGGCTACACCTTC	CATSTYQANYGYTF
few	TRBD1	TRBV28	TRBJ1-6	TGTGCCAGCAGTGGACAGGGAAGAGTCAGAAATTCACCCCTCCACTTT	CASSGQGRVRNSPLHF
few	-	TRBV19	TRBJ1-2	TGTGCCAGTAGTATAGCCGGGGCCGACAATGGCTACACCTTC	CASSIAGADNGYTF
few	TRBD1	TRBV14	TRBJ1-1	TGTGCCAGCAGCCAAGGGACAGGGGCTGAAGCTTTCTTT	CASSQGTGAEAFF
few	-	TRBV7-9	TRBJ1-5	TGTGCCAGCAGCCCTTCACACGAAAATCAGCCCCAGCATTTT	CASSPSHENQPQHF
few	-	TRBV30	TRBJ1-1	TGTGCCTGGACTGAGGGGACAAAAGGTGAAGCTTTCTTT	CAWTEGTKGEAFF
few	-	TRBV27	TRBJ1-1	TGTGCCAGCAGATCCTCTGGGTTAACTGAAGCTTTCTTT	CASRSSGLTEAFF
few	-	TRBV20-1	TRBJ1-3	TGCAGTGCTAGGGCATTGAGCTCTGGAAACACCATATATTTT	CSARALSSGNTIYF
-	-	TRBV5-1	TRBJ2-7	TGCGCCAGCAGCTTGGCTTTGCGGAGCTACGAGCAGTACTTC	CASSLALRSYEQYF
-	-	TRBV7-2	TRBJ2-1	TGTGCCAGCAGCTTAGACGAAGACTCTGAGCAGTTCTTC	CASSLDEDSEQFF
few	-	TRBV7-2	TRBJ1-1	TGTGCCAGCAGCTTGGACGGGATGTGGACTGAAGCTTTCTTT	CASSLDGMWTEAFF
-	TRBD1	TRBV20-1	TRBJ2-6	TGCAGTGCGAGGGACAGTACTGGGGCCAACGTCCTGACTTTC	CSARDSTGANVLTF
-	TRBD1	TRBV18	TRBJ2-7	TGTGCCAGCTCGCTGGGACAGTGGAACGACGAGCAGTACTTC	CASSLGQWNDEQYF
few	TRBD1	TRBV20-1	TRBJ2-5	TGCAGTGCTACGGACAGGGCCCCCTGGGAGACCCAGTACTTC	CSATDRAPWETQYF
-	TRBD2	TRBV11-2	TRBJ2-1	TGTGCCAGCAGCCCACAACGGGAGGGGTACAATGAGCAGTTCTTC	CASSPQREGYNEQFF
-	-	TRBV28	TRBJ2-3	TGTGCCAGCAGTTTTTACTTCCTCAGCACAGATACGCAGTATTTT	CASSFYFLSTDTQYF
many	TRBD1	TRBV28	TRBJ2-5	TGTGCCACCACTAAACCGGGACAGGATCAAGAGACCCAGTACTTC	CATTKPGQDQETQYF
-	-	TRBV5-1	TRBJ2-7	TGCGCCAGCAGCCCGGTATCCTCCTACGAGCAGTACTTC	CASSPVSSYEQYF
few	TRBD1	TRBV5-5	TRBJ1-1	TGTGCCAGCACCATCCAGGGGGCGGGCACTGAAGCTTTCTTT	CASTIQGAGTEAFF
-	-	TRBV19	TRBJ2-7	TGTGCCAGTAGTATGAAGGGGTACGAGCAGTACTTC	CASSMKGYEQYF
many	TRBD1	TRBV7-2	TRBJ2-5	TGTGCCAGCAGCCTACAGGGGGCCAAACAAGAGACCCAGTACTTC	CASSLQGAKQETQYF
many	-	TRBV7-2	TRBJ2-5	TGTGCCAGCAGCGATCGGGCAGGGCGCGAGACCCAGTACTTC	CASSDRAGRETQYF
-	-	TRBV6-5	TRBJ1-5	TGTGCCAGCAGTTTCTTCTACGGACCAGGTCGTCCTTATAGCAATCAGCCCCAGCATTTT	CASSFFYGPGRPYSNQPQHF
many	-	TRBV27	TRBJ1-1	TGTGCCAGCAGTTTAGACGTGAACGGGTACACTGAAGCTTTCTTT	CASSLDVNGYTEAFF
few	TRBD2	TRBV29-1	TRBJ2-7	TGCAGCGTTGACCGTAGCGGGAGAGGCGAGCAGTACTTC	CSVDRSGRGEQYF
-	TRBD1	TRBV7-7	TRBJ2-2	TGTGCTAGCAGTCACAACCCTGGGACAGGGGGGTCCGGGGAGCTGTTTTTT	CASSHNPGTGGSGELFF
many	TRBD2	TRBV6-5	TRBJ2-7	TGTGCCAGCAGTTCTCGACTAGCGGGCCGTTCCTACGAGCAGTACTTC	CASSSRLAGRSYEQYF
-	TRBD1	TRBV5-6	TRBJ1-5	TGTGCCAGCACCTTGGCCCGACAGGGATCTGATCAGCCCCAGCATTTT	CASTLARQGSDQPQHF
many	TRBD1	TRBV7-8	TRBJ1-1	TGTGCCCTTGGACAGGGGGAATTGGACACTGAAGCTTTCTTT	CALGQGELDTEAFF
few	-	TRBV30	TRBJ1-5	TGTGCCTGGAGCCGAGGGGTGGTGGGCAATCAGCCCCAGCATTTT	CAWSRGVVGNQPQHF
many	-	TRBV20-1	TRBJ1-6	TGCAGTGCTAGAGATGGGGGGACGAGTGGTGATTCACCCCTCCACTTT	CSARDGGTSGDSPLHF
many	TRBD1	TRBV11-2	TRBJ1-1	TGTGCCAGCAGTAGGATATTTAGACAGGGTGTTAGCACTGAAGCTTTCTTT	CASSRIFRQGVSTEAFF
-	TRBD2	TRBV4-2	TRBJ2-2	TGTGCCACCAAGTCCGCGGGAGGGGACACCGGGGAGCTGTTTTTT	CATKSAGGDTGELFF
few	-	TRBV19	TRBJ1-2	TGTGCCAGTAGTAGGACCGGGACTTCTAACTATGGCTACACCTTC	CASSRTGTSNYGYTF
many	-	TRBV30	TRBJ2-7	TGTGCCTGGAGTGTAAGGGGCGACGAGCAGTACTTC	CAWSVRGDEQYF
-	TRBD1	TRBV29-1	TRBJ2-7	TGCAGCGCCAATGACAGGGCCCACGAGCAGTACTTC	CSANDRAHEQYF
-	TRBD1	TRBV9	TRBJ1-1	TGTGCCAGCAGCGTCGGGGGACAGTGGAACACTGAAGCTTTCTTT	CASSVGGQWNTEAFF
-	TRBD1	TRBV4-3	TRBJ2-7	TGCGCCAGCAGCCCTAGACAGGGGGTTTTTTACGAGCAGTACTTC	CASSPRQGVFYEQYF
-	-	TRBV4-1	TRBJ2-7	TGCGCCAGCAGCTCTCGCCCTACAGATCCCTACGAGCAGTACTTC	CASSSRPTDPYEQYF
-	-	TRBV6-2/TRBV6-3	TRBJ2-2	TGTGCCAGCAGTCACGGACTTCACACCGGGGAGCTGTTTTTT	CASSHGLHTGELFF
-	-	TRBV20-1	TRBJ2-3	TGCAGTGCTAGCAGGGAGAGTCCAGATACGCAGTATTTT	CSASRESPDTQYF
many	-	TRBV11-2	TRBJ2-2	TGTGCCAGCAGCTGGGCGGGACAGCACACCGGGGAGCTGTTTTTT	CASSWAGQHTGELFF
-	-	TRBV18	TRBJ2-7	TGTGCCAGCTCACCATCGGCAGCGACCTCCTACGAGCAGTACTTC	CASSPSAATSYEQYF
many	-	TRBV6-1	TRBJ2-7	TGTGCCAGCAGTGGACAGAGCTACGAGCAGTACTTC	CASSGQSYEQYF
many	-	TRBV10-3	TRBJ1-2	TGTGCCATCAGTGAGTCTCGCGCAGCTAACTATGGCTACACCTTC	CAISESRAANYGYTF